These 6 T cell receptor beta chains came from one sample sequenced in a study of blood T cell repertoires in COVID-19. Data came from immunoSEQ multiplex PCR; TCRdb stores just in-frame clones and leaves some out. The repertoire holds around 15,000 clones, with around nine tenths as singletons. Sequences were obtained from peripheral blood. Receptors were obtained from a human donor in a cohort sampled during active COVID-19.

The V gene is TRBV3-1 (or the pseudogene TRBV3-2), the J gene TRBJ1-4; D may be TRBD1 (5 bases). The CDR3 is made up of 18 amino acids. Trimming removed 0 bases from V and 2 bases from J, with 16 bases in between. Looked up from germline, CDR1 is LGHDT and CDR2 is YNNKEL (reference sequence). CDR3 region: CASSQDRRTQGTNEKLFF. The DNA for the CDR3 is TGTGCCAGCAGCCAAGATAGACGGACGCAGGGCACTAATGAAAAACTGTTTTTT.

This chain links TRBV6-6 with TRBJ1-5; no clear D gene. This CDR3 region has 14 residues. Germline assignment: CDR1 MNHNY and CDR2 SVGAGI (reference sequence). The V end was cut by 2 bases, the J end by 3 bases, with 8 bases between. CDR3 DNA: TGTGCCAGCAGTTACGGTACAGACAATCAGCCCCAGCATTTT. Protein product: CASSYGTDNQPQHF.

This sequence joins TRBV6-2 or TRBV6-3 and TRBJ1-6; 7 nucleotides line up with TRBD1. Germline V gene lookup returns CDR1 MNHEY and CDR2 SVGEGT. With 2 bases clipped from V and 4 bases from J, the junction kept 2 bases outside the gene matches. CDR3 length: 15 amino acids. The CDR3 region is CASSYPGQYNSPLHF. CDR3 bases: TGTGCCAGCAGTTACCCGGGACAGTATAATTCACCCCTCCACTTT.

This clone came up once. The chain carries TRBV25-1 and TRBJ1-3; the match to TRBD1 covers 7 bases. This CDR3 is 15 amino acids long. CDR1 and CDR2 from the germline V gene are MGHDK and SYGVNS. With 2 bases clipped from V and 8 bases from J, the junction kept 9 bases outside the gene matches. CDR3 residues: CASSEDRAARDTIYF. As DNA, the CDR3 is TGTGCCAGCAGTGAAGACAGGGCGGCTCGGGACACCATATATTTT.

The chain employs TRBV6-4 and TRBJ1-1; TRBD1 matches 7 bases. The V gene's germline CDR1 is MRHNA and CDR2 SNTAGT. V gave up 8 bases and J gave up 8 bases; unmatched junction bases: 11. The CDR3 has 13 residues. The CDR3 reads CASALDRTREAFF. The CDR3 DNA reads as TGTGCCAGCGCCTTGGACAGGACCCGAGAAGCTTTCTTT.

This chain joins TRBV11-3 and TRBJ1-1; 7 nucleotides align to TRBD1. CDR1 and CDR2 from the germline V gene are SGHNT and YENEEA. V dropped 5 bases and J dropped 7; count of bases not matched to a gene: 7. The CDR3 consists of 13 residues. CDR3 nucleotide sequence: TGTGCCAGCAGCCTTCACCGGGACAGTGAAGCTTTCTTT. It translates to CASSLHRDSEAFF.